The T cell receptor beta chain under discussion was sequenced for a study of shared clonotypes between healthy human individuals. In the study overall: Donor ages ranged 18 to 49 years: a couple of women, a few men.

Original data processing: Without quality scores, immunoSEQ junctional reads could not be filtered like full-length reads. Assay: immunoSEQ multiplex PCR; the TCRdb copy retains only in-frame clones and omits some. V and J calls plus clone size are reproduced from that table; the DNA served to infer D and trimming. The sample lists over 400,000 clones; about 96% were seen once. Germline-derived CDR1 and CDR2 are MNHEY and SMNVEV (reference sequence). J was trimmed by 5 bases and V by 5 bases; bases with no gene match: 3. The CDR3 extends over 13 amino acids. Input material: naive CD4+ T cells sorted from blood. Subset: CD45RA+ positively selected. The chain joins TRBV27 to TRBJ1-5, with TRBD1 matching over 7 bases. The TCR sequence derives from a woman in her thirties in good health. CDR3 sequence reads: CASSQTGHQPQHF. The CDR3 DNA follows: TGTGCCAGCAGTCAGACAGGGCATCAGCCCCAGCATTTT.